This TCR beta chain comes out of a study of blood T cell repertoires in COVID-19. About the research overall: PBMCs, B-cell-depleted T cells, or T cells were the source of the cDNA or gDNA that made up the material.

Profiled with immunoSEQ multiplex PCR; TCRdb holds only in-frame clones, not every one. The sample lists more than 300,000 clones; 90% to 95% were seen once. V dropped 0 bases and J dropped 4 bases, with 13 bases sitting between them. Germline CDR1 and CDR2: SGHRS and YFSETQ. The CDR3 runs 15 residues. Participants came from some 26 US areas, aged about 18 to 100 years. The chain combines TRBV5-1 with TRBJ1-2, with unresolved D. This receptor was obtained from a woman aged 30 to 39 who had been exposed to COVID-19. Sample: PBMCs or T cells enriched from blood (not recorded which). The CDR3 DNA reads TGCGCCAGCAGCTTGGTGCGGGGAGGAACCTATGGCTACACCTTC. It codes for CASSLVRGGTYGYTF.